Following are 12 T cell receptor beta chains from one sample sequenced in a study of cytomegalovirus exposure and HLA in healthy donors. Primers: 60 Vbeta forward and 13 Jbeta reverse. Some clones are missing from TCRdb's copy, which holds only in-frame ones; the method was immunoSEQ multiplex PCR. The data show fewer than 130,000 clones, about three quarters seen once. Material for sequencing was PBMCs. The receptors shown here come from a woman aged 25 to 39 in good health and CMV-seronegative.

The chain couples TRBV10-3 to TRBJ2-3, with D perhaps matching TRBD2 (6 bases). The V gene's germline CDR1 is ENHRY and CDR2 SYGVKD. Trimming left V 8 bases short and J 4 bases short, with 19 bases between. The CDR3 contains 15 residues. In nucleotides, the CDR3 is TGTGCCATCGGAGGGACCCACAGTATGTCAGATACGCAGTATTTT. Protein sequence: CAIGGTHSMSDTQYF.

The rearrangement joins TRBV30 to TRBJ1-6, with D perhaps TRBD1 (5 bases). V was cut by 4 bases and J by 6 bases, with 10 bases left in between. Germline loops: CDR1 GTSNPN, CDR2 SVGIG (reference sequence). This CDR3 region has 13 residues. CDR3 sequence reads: CAWIDSFNSPLHF. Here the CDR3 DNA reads TGTGCCTGGATCGACAGTTTTAATTCACCCCTCCACTTT.

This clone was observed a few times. The CDR3 is CASDSAEMNEQYF. The CDR3 DNA sequence: TGTGCCAGTGATAGCGCCGAAATGAACGAGCAGTACTTC. The chain is built from TRBV28 and TRBJ2-7; maybe TRBD2 (5 bases). Deletions cut 9 bases from V and 5 bases from J, with 17 bases between. Germline CDR1 and CDR2: MDHEN and SYDVKM. The CDR3 contains 13 residues.

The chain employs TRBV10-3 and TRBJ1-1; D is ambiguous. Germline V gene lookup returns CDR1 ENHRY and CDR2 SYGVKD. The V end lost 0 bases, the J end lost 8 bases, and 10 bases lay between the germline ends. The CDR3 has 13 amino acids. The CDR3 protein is CAISESPGGEAFF. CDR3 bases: TGTGCCATCAGTGAGTCTCCAGGCGGGGAAGCTTTCTTT.

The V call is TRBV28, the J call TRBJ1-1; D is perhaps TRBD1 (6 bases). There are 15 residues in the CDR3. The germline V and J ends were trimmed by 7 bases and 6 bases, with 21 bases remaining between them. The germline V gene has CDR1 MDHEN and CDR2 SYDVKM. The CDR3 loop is CASTSPLRGRAEAFF. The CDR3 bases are TGTGCCAGCACTTCCCCCCTCAGGGGAAGGGCTGAAGCTTTCTTT.

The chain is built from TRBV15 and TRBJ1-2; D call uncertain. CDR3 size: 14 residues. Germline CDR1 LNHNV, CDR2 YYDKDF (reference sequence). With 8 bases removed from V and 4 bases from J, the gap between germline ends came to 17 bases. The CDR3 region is CATRQIGGLYGYTF. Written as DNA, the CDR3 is TGTGCCACCCGACAAATCGGAGGTCTCTATGGCTACACCTTC.

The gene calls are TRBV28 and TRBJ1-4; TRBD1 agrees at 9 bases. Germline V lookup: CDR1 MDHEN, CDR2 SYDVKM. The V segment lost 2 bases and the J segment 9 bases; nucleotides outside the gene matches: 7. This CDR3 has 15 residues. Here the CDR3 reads CASSLGTGPRKKLFF. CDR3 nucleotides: TGTGCCAGCAGTTTAGGGACAGGGCCCCGAAAAAAACTGTTTTTT. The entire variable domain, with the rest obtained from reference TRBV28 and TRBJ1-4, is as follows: DVKVTQSSRYLVKRTGEKVFLECVQDMDHENMFWYRQDPGLGLRLIYFSYDVKMKEKGDIPEGYSVSREKKERFSLILESASTNQTSMYLCASSLGTGPRKKLFFGSGTQLSVL.

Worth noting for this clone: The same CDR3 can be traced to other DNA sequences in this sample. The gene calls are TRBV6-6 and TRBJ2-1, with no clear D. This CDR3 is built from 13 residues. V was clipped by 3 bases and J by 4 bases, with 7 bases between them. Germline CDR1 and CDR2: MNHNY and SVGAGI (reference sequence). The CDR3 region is CASSYSGYNEQFF. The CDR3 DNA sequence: TGTGCCAGCAGTTATTCCGGTTACAATGAGCAGTTCTTC.

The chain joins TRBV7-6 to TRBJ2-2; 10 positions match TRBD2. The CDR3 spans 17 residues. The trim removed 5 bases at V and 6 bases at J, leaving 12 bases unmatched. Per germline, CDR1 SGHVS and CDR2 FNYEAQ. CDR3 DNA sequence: TGTGCCAGCAGCGCCCCCCCTAGCGGGAGTATCGCCGGGGAGCTGTTTTTT. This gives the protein CASSAPPSGSIAGELFF.

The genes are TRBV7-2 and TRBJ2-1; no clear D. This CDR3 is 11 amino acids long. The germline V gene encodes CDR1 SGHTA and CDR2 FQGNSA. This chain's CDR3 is CAARINNEQFF. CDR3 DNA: TGTGCAGCGAGGATCAACAATGAGCAGTTCTTC.

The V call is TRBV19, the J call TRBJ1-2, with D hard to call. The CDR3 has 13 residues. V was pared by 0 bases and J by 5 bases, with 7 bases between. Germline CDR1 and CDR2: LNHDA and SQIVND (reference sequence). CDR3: CASSIDRRYGYTF. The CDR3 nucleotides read TGTGCCAGTAGTATAGACAGGCGTTATGGCTACACCTTC. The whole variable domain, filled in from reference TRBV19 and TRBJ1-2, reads DGGITQSPKYLFRKEGQNVTLSCEQNLNHDAMYWYRQDPGQGLRLIYYSQIVNDFQKGDIAEGYSVSREKKESFPLTVTSAQKNPTAFYLCASSIDRRYGYTFGSGTRLTVV.

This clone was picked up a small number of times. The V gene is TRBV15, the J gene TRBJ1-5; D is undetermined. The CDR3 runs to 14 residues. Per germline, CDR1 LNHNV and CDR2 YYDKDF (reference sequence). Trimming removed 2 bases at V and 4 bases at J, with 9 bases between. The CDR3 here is CATSRRSGNQPQHF. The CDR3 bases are TGTGCCACCAGCAGACGTTCGGGAAATCAGCCCCAGCATTTT.